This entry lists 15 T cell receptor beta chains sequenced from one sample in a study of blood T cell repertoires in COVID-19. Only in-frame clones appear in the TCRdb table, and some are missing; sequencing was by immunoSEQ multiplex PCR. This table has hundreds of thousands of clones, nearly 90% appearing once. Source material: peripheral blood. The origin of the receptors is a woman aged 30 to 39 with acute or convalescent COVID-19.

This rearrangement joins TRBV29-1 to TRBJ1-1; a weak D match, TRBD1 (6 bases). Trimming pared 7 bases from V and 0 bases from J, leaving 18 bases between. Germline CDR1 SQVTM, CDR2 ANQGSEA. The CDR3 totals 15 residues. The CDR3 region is CSARGGDTLNTEAFF. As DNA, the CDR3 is TGCAGCGCCCGCGGGGGGGACACGTTGAACACTGAAGCTTTCTTT.

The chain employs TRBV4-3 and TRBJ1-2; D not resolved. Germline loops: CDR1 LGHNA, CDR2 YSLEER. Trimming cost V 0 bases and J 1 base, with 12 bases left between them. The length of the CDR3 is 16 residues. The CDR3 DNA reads TGCGCCAGCAGCCAAGACCGGTCCTCTTATAACTATGGCTACACCTTC. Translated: CASSQDRSSYNYGYTF.

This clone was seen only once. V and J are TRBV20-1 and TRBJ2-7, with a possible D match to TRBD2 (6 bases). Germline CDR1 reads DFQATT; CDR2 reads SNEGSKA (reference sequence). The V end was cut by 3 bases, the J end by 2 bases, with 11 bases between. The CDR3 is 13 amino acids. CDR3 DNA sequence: TGCAGTGCTAGTGGGCGGGGACCCTACGAGCAGTACTTC. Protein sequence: CSASGRGPYEQYF.

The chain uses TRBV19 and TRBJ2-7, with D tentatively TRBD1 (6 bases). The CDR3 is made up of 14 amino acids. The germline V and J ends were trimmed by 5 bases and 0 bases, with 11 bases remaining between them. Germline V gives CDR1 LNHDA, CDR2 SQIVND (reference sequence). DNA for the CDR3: TGTGCCAGTAGTCCCGGGACACTCTCCTACGAGCAGTACTTC. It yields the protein CASSPGTLSYEQYF.

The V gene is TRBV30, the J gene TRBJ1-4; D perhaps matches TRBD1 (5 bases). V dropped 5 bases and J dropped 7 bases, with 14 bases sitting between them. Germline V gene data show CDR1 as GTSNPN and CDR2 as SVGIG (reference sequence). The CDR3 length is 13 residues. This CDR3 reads CAWALLGGEKLFF. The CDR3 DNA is TGTGCCTGGGCTCTTTTGGGGGGTGAAAAACTGTTTTTT.

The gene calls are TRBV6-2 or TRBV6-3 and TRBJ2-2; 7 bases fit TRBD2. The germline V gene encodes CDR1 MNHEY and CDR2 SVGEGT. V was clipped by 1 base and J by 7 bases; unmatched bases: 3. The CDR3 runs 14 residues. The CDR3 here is CASSYWAGVGELFF. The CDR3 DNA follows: TGTGCCAGCAGTTACTGGGCGGGAGTCGGGGAGCTGTTTTTT.

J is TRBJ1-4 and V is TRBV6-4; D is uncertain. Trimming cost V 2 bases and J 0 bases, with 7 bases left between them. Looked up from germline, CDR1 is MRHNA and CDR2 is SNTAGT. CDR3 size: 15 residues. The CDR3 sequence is CASSDSGATNEKLFF. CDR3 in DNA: TGTGCCAGCAGTGACAGCGGTGCAACTAATGAAAAACTGTTTTTT.

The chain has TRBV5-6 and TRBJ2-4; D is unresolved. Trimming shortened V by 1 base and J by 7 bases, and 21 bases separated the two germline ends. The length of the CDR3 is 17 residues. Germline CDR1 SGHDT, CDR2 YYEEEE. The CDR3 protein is CASSLYVGSGVWNIQYF. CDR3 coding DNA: TGTGCCAGCAGCTTGTATGTGGGTTCGGGTGTATGGAACATTCAGTACTTC.

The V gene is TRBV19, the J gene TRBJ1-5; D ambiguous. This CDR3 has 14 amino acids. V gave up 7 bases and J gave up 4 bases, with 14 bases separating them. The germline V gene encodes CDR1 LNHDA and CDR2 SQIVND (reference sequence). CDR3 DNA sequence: TGTGCCAGTATTGGATTATCTAGGAATCAGCCCCAGCATTTT. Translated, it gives CASIGLSRNQPQHF. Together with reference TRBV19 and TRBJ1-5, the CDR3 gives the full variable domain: DGGITQSPKYLFRKEGQNVTLSCEQNLNHDAMYWYRQDPGQGLRLIYYSQIVNDFQKGDIAEGYSVSREKKESFPLTVTSAQKNPTAFYLCASIGLSRNQPQHFGDGTRLSIL.

The CDR3: CASSGDRFTDTQYF. CDR3 bases: TGTGCCAGCAGCGGTGACAGATTCACAGATACGCAGTATTTT. V usage is TRBV9 and J usage is TRBJ2-3; D might be TRBD1 (5 bases). Deletions cut 3 bases from V and 2 bases from J, with 10 bases between. The CDR3 sequence is 14 residues long. Germline V CDR1 and CDR2: SGDLS, YYNGEE. Looking up the rest from reference TRBV9 and TRBJ2-3 gives the full variable domain: DSGVTQTPKHLITATGQRVTLRCSPRSGDLSVYWYQQSLDQGLQFLIQYYNGEERAKGNILERFSAQQFPDLHSELNLSSLELGDSALYFCASSGDRFTDTQYFGPGTRLTVL.

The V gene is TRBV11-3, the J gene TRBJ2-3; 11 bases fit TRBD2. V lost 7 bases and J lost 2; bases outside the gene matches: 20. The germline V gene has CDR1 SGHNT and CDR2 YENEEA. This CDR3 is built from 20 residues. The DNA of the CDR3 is TGTGCCAGCACCGAACTACATCTAGCGGGAGGTGCCCTTATCACAGATACGCAGTATTTT. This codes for CASTELHLAGGALITDTQYF.

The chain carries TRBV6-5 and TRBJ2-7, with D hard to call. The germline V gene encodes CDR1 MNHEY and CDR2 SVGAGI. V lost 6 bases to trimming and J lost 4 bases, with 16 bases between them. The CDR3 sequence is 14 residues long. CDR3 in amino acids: CASRRQTLDYEQYF. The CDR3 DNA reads TGTGCCAGCAGACGCCAGACTTTAGATTACGAGCAGTACTTC.

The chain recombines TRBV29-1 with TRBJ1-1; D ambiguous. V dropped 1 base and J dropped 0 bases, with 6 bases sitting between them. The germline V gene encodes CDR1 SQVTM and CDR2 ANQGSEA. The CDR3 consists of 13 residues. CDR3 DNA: TGCAGCGTTGAAGGGCTGCTGAACACTGAAGCTTTCTTT. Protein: CSVEGLLNTEAFF.

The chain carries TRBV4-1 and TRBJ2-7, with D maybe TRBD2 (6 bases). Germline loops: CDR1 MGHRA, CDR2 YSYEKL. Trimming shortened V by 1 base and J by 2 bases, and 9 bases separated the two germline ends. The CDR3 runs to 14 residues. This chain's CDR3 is CASSQGLATYEQYF. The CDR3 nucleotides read TGCGCCAGCAGCCAAGGGCTAGCGACCTACGAGCAGTACTTC.

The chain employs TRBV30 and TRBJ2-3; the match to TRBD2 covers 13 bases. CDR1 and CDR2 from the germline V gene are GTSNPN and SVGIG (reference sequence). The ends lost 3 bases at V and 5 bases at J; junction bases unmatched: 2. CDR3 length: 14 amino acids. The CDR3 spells CAWRLAGGGDTQYF. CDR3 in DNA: TGTGCCTGGAGACTAGCGGGGGGGGGAGATACGCAGTATTTT.